The TCR beta chain under discussion was sequenced for a study of CD8 T cells in Susac syndrome. High-throughput TCR beta sequencing covered peripheral CD8+ and CD4+ T cells. TEMRA cells were enriched by FACS, and CD4+ and CD8+ T cells were negatively isolated. Worth noting for this clonotype: Its antigen is still unknown.

The CDR3 has 13 amino acids. The V and J ends lost 0 bases and 6 bases respectively, with 6 bases between them. CDR1 is LNHDA, CDR2 SQIVND, per germline (reference sequence). Reverse transcription of roughly 0.45 to 1 ug RNA used random hexamers. The authors amplified TCR beta CDR3 across 54 Vbeta and 13 Jbeta using immunoSEQ multiplex PCR. MiXCR was run by TCRdb on the immunoSEQ multiplex PCR reads, yielding one entry per CDR3 protein. The sample holds over 100,000 distinct CDR3 sequences, around 97% seen once. Study results and limitations: Only a relatively small number of individuals were included in the TCR sequencing and HLA analysis.

Sequencing used CD4+ T cells from PBMCs. This TCR was sampled from a human donor in good health. The rearrangement uses TRBV19 and TRBJ1-5; D gene uncertain. DNA for the CDR3: TGTGCCAGTAGTATAGATAGATTTCAGCCCCAGCATTTT. This codes for CASSIDRFQPQHF.